This T cell receptor beta chain was captured in a study of blood T cell repertoires in COVID-19. Study overall: Acute-phase and convalescent COVID-19 samples originated in the United States, Italy and Spain. The cDNA or gDNA used as material had been derived from T cells, B-cell-depleted T cells, or PBMCs.

Seattle researchers signed up patients amid active infection and tracked them longitudinally. Per germline, CDR1 MDHEN and CDR2 SYDVKM. Trimming removed 3 bases from V and 7 bases from J; junction bases left unmatched: 5. The CDR3 has 14 amino acids. Original analysis: Using reference gene primer amplification, nucleated cell counts were estimated. Libraries were prepared by immunoSEQ multiplex PCR; TCRdb keeps only in-frame clonotypes and omits some of them. V and J calls and clone size come straight from that table; D and trimming were deduced from the DNA. The sample contains about 220,000 clones, 80% to 85% of which appear only once. This clone has a single count.

Sequences were obtained from peripheral blood. This sequence joins TRBV28 and TRBJ1-4, with 7 bases matching TRBD1. The TCR was taken from a woman between 65 and 79 years old with COVID-19, enrolled during active disease. The CDR3 reads CASSLAGGSEKLFF. In DNA, the CDR3 is TGTGCCAGCAGTTTGGCAGGGGGTAGTGAAAAACTGTTTTTT.